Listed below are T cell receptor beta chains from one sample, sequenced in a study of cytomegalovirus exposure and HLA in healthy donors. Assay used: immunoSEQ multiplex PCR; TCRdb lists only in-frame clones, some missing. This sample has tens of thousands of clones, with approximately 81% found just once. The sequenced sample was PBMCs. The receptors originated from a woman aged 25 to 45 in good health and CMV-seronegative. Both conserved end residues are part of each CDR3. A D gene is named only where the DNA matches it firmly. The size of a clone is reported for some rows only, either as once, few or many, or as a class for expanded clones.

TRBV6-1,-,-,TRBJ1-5,TGTGCCAGCACGAACAGCCCCAATCAGCCCCAGCATTTT,CASTNSPNQPQHF
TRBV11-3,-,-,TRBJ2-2,TGTGCCGTCCAGACGGGGGGCCAGGGCTACACCGGGGAGCTGTTTTTT,CAVQTGGQGYTGELFF
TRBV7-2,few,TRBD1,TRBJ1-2,TGTGCCAGCAGCTTTACAGGGGTAGACTATGGCTACACCTTC,CASSFTGVDYGYTF
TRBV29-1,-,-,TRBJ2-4,TGCAGCGTTTCCGGGGTTGACATTCAGTACTTC,CSVSGVDIQYF
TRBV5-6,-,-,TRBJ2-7,TGTGCCAGCAGTTGGGCGGACAGAAGATCCTACGAGCAGTACTTC,CASSWADRRSYEQYF
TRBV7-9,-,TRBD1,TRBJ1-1,TGTGCCAGCAGCTTAGATGTGACAGGGGGGAACACTGAAGCTTTCTTT,CASSLDVTGGNTEAFF
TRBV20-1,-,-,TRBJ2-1,TGCAGTGCAGGGGCCTCCGTTGAGCAGTTCTTC,CSAGASVEQFF
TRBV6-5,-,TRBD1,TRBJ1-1,TGTGCCAGCAGCGAATGGACAGGGAAAAACACTGAAGCTTTCTTT,CASSEWTGKNTEAFF
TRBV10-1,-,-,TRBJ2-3,TGCGCCAGCAGTGCCCCCAACACAGATACGCAGTATTTT,CASSAPNTDTQYF
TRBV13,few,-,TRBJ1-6,TGTGCCAGCAGCTTGCAGGGCGGCTCCTATAATTCACCCCTCCACTTT,CASSLQGGSYNSPLHF
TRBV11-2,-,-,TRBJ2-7,TGTGCCAGCAGCTTAGTTGCCACTGGCTACGAGCAGTACTTC,CASSLVATGYEQYF
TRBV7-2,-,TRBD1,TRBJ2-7,TGTGCCAGCAGCGTTACTTCCGGGACAGGGGACAGGGAGCAGTACTTC,CASSVTSGTGDREQYF
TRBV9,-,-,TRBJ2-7,TGTGCCTACAGCACGCAGGGGATCAGGTCCTACGAGCAGTACTTC,CAYSTQGIRSYEQYF
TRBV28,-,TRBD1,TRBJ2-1,TGTGCCAGCAGCCGGGGACAGGGGCGTCCCTCCTACAATGAGCAGTTCTTC,CASSRGQGRPSYNEQFF
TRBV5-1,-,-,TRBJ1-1,TGCGCCTCAGCACAGGGCGTCGCGAACACTGAAGCTTTCTTT,CASAQGVANTEAFF
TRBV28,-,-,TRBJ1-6,TGTGCCAGCAGCGAGGACAGTCTCCCCCTCCACTTT,CASSEDSLPLHF
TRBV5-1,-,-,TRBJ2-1,TGCGCCAGCAGCTTGGTTTGGTCCTCAACGGGCAATGAGCAGTTCTTC,CASSLVWSSTGNEQFF
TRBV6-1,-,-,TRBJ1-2,TGTGCCAGCAGTGAAGGAGCGGATTATGGCTACACCTTC,CASSEGADYGYTF
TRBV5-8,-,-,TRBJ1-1,TGTGCCAGCAGCCCTTCTAATTACAGGGTCCCGAACACTGAAGCTTTCTTT,CASSPSNYRVPNTEAFF
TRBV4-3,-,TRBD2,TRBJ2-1,TGCGCCAGCAGCCAAGACCCCCTACTAGCGGAGAAATACAATGAGCAGTTCTTC,CASSQDPLLAEKYNEQFF
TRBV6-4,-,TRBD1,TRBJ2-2,TGTGCCAGCAGTAAAACGGGACAGCTTACGAACACCGGGGAGCTGTTTTTT,CASSKTGQLTNTGELFF
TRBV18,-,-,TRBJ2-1,TGTGCCAGCTCACCACCGGGTCCCGGGGAGCAGTTCTTC,CASSPPGPGEQFF
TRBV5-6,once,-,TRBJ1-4,TGTGCCAGCAGCTTTGGGCAGGGCGCTAATGAAAAACTGTTTTTT,CASSFGQGANEKLFF